This T cell receptor (beta chain) is drawn from a study of T cell repertoires in cytomegalovirus infection. Study background: Recently identified HLA-C-restricted and well-studied HLA-B-restricted CMV epitopes were used. Regarding the study as a whole: It was HLA-C-restricted CMV-specific TCR beta clonotypes that dominated the response ex vivo.

The V gene's germline CDR1 is SEHNR and CDR2 FQNEAQ (reference sequence). V lost 1 base to trimming and J lost 4 bases, with 4 bases between them. The CDR3 sequence is 12 residues long. The sample holds a few counts of this clonotype. Its cognate antigen is unknown. This may arise from a read error, as a much more abundant clone is one base away. TCRdb used MiXCR to reprocess the reads, holding one entry per CDR3 protein. The profile shows about 770,000 distinct CDR3 sequences, roughly 28% of them singletons. V is TRBV7-9 and J is TRBJ1-1; no definite D call. This sample comprised cultured CD8+ T cells from PBMCs, obtained from culture after CMV antigen stimulation. The receptor was isolated from a human donor in good health (CMV status not recorded). Some clones in this sample may be carry-over from other donors' samples. The CDR3 sequence: CASSLVSTEAFF. CDR3 DNA sequence: TGTGCCAGCAGCTTAGTTTCCACTGAAGCTTTCTTT.